The clone carrying this TCR beta chain turned up a few times. Germline V CDR1 and CDR2: SGHRS, YFSETQ. Trimming removed 9 bases from V and 4 bases from J; junction bases left unmatched: 8. This CDR3 region has 14 residues. The source of the sample is a study of T cells in Graves' hyperthyroidism and ophthalmopathy. Using RNA transcripts as the source, TCR beta CDR3 regions were amplified. HTBI primers drove first-round RT-PCR of the TCR CDR3. TCRdb processed the multiplex PCR reads anew with MiXCR; each CDR3 protein has one entry. The sample lists about 600,000 distinct CDR3 sequences; 15% to 20% were seen once. Enrolled ophthalmopathy patients presented with a Clinical Activity Score of at least 3, a NOSPECS grade of at least 4, and disease duration under 3 months.

The receptor was derived from a woman aged 40 to 50 with Graves' ophthalmopathy. Sequenced: blood. The chain has TRBV5-1 and TRBJ2-5; 11 bases match TRBD2. The CDR3 region has the DNA TGCGCCACCCAAACTAGCGGGGGCCCAGAGACCCAGTACTTC. Amino acid sequence: CATQTSGGPETQYF.